Given below is one T cell receptor beta chain in context. Its antigen is currently unknown. The data belong to a study of a mutant IDH1 vaccine in newly diagnosed glioma. Study background: The initiation of vaccination occurred 4-6 weeks after radiotherapy alone, or with temozolomide cycles. It was radiotherapy, temozolomide, or both that patients received previously, with most receiving both.

This table comes from immunoSEQ multiplex PCR, and its TCRdb copy is limited to in-frame clones, with some not included. The profile shows about 67,000 clones, 80% to 85% of them singletons. Noted time point: week 47, end of study. Vaccination comprised doses that each held 300 ug of mutant IDH1 20-mer peptide, plus topical imiquimod. In weeks 1, 3, 5, 7, 11, 15, 19 and 23, patients were vaccinated. Each tumor in the donors was a new WHO grade 3 or 4 astrocytoma, IDH1-mutant and ATRX-lost. Germline CDR1 is MRHNA and CDR2 is SNTAGT. Trimming removed 4 bases from V and 3 bases from J; junction bases left unmatched: 3. This CDR3 is 15 amino acids long.

The TCR comes from a young man with glioma. The chain employs TRBV6-4 and TRBJ2-2; the match to TRBD1 covers 9 bases. Sequences were derived from PBMCs, sampled from a glioma patient whose treatment included an IDH1 peptide vaccine. The CDR3 region has the DNA TGTGCCAGCAGTGCTACAGGGGGCGACACCGGGGAGCTGTTTTTT. This translates into CASSATGGDTGELFF.